This T cell receptor beta chain was profiled in a study of T cell repertoires and HLA-DP antigens. Study-wide context: Alloreactive CD4+ T cells targeted HLA-DP on transduced HeLa. Pre-culture CD4+ samples used around 1,200 ng DNA versus 200 to 250 ng for CD137+CD4+ sorts.

V lost 0 bases to trimming and J lost 0 bases; unmatched junction nucleotides: 5. This CDR3 comprises 16 residues. CDR1 is SGHNT, CDR2 YYREEE, per germline (reference sequence). The PCR primers covered 54 TRBV and 13 TRBJ segments. Sequencing was performed with immunoSEQ multiplex PCR; in TCRdb, only in-frame clones are kept and a portion is missing. The sample has over 60,000 clones; over 75% are singletons. This clone has a handful of counts. Its target is not known. This sequence was found in a man aged 60 to 75 in good health and CMV-seronegative. The V gene is TRBV5-4, the J gene TRBJ1-2; TRBD1 matches at 7 bases. Sequenced material: CD4+ T cells from PBMCs. This chain's CDR3 is CASSLGTGTANYGYTF. The DNA for the CDR3 is TGTGCCAGCAGCTTGGGGACCGGGACAGCTAACTATGGCTACACCTTC.